This is a list of T cell receptor beta chains from one sample in a study of identical twins. One entry per CDR3 protein, called by TCRdb with MiXCR from the 5' RACE reads. The sample contains roughly 750,000 distinct CDR3 sequences, about 20% of which appear only once. This sample also appeared in a second study, on T cells expressing NK-cell markers.

Source material: PBMCs. These receptors were obtained from a woman aged 18-30 years in good health. Both conserved end residues are part of each CDR3. D genes are given only for firm matches. Clone size is given for some rows only: seen once, a few or many times, or a class if the clone is expanded.

abundance	d_gene	j_gene	v_gene	CDR3aa	CDR3nt
-	-	TRBJ1-5	TRBV5-6	CASSNGQSNQPQHF	TGTGCCAGCAGCAACGGACAGAGCAATCAGCCCCAGCATTTT
few	-	TRBJ2-5	TRBV20-1	CSARDLRQQETQYF	TGCAGTGCTAGAGATCTACGCCAACAAGAGACCCAGTACTTC
-	TRBD1	TRBJ2-5	TRBV29-1	CSVEDHGTGGKETQYF	TGCAGCGTTGAAGATCACGGGACAGGGGGTAAAGAGACCCAGTACTTC
few	TRBD2	TRBJ2-3	TRBV10-3	CAISESTSLITDTQYF	TGTGCCATCAGTGAGTCGACTAGCCTAATCACAGATACGCAGTATTTT
-	-	TRBJ2-7	TRBV20-1	CSARDVRRRYEQYF	TGCAGTGCTAGAGATGTGCGACGGAGATACGAGCAGTACTTC
few	TRBD2	TRBJ2-1	TRBV5-8	CASSFGGLAGVFEQFF	TGTGCCAGCAGCTTTGGGGGGCTAGCGGGAGTATTTGAGCAGTTCTTC
few	-	TRBJ2-2	TRBV6-5	CASSYVGLTEGGELFF	TGTGCCAGCAGTTACGTGGGATTAACTGAGGGCGGGGAGCTGTTTTTT
-	-	TRBJ2-3	TRBV30	CAWSTTGFADTQYF	TGTGCCTGGAGTACTACAGGGTTTGCAGATACGCAGTATTTT
few	-	TRBJ2-7	TRBV7-9	CASSPSVRGISYEQYF	TGTGCCAGCAGCCCCTCAGTAAGGGGAATCTCCTACGAGCAGTACTTC
-	TRBD2	TRBJ2-5	TRBV7-2	CASSSFPGGETQYF	TGTGCCAGCAGCTCGTTCCCGGGAGGAGAGACCCAGTACTTC
-	-	TRBJ2-3	TRBV5-1	CASSLQGQRADTQYF	TGCGCCAGCAGCTTGCAGGGGCAGAGGGCAGATACGCAGTATTTT
-	-	TRBJ1-2	TRBV20-1	CSALGDTANYGYTF	TGCAGTGCGCTAGGCGACACAGCTAACTATGGCTACACCTTC
-	-	TRBJ2-2	TRBV5-1	CASSLGPAQLNTGELFF	TGCGCCAGCAGCTTGGGGCCAGCACAACTTAACACCGGGGAGCTGTTTTTT
-	-	TRBJ2-5	TRBV20-1	CSASGIAQETQYF	TGCAGTGCTAGCGGGATAGCACAAGAGACCCAGTACTTC
-	-	TRBJ2-3	TRBV7-6	CASGPVGAYTDTQYF	TGTGCCAGCGGACCCGTTGGGGCGTACACAGATACGCAGTATTTT
-	-	TRBJ2-3	TRBV12-3/TRBV12-4	CAIGRDTQYF	TGTGCCATCGGGCGGGATACGCAGTATTTT
-	-	TRBJ2-7	TRBV7-8	CASSPEGISYEQYF	TGTGCCAGCAGCCCCGAGGGGATCTCCTACGAGCAGTACTTC
many	-	TRBJ1-2	TRBV6-2/TRBV6-3	CASSYSKQGSYGYTF	TGTGCCAGCAGTTACTCCAAACAGGGATCCTATGGCTACACCTTC
-	TRBD2	TRBJ2-1	TRBV3-1	CASSRRRLAGGEQFF	TGTGCCAGCAGCCGAAGAAGACTAGCGGGGGGCGAGCAGTTCTTC
few	-	TRBJ2-7	TRBV12-3/TRBV12-4	CASSTPRQRYEQYF	TGTGCCAGCAGCACCCCCCGGCAGCGCTACGAGCAGTACTTC
-	-	TRBJ2-7	TRBV9	CASSEYDPGGEQYF	TGTGCCAGCAGCGAGTACGACCCGGGTGGGGAGCAGTACTTC
-	TRBD1	TRBJ1-2	TRBV9	CASSVGLDRGRGGYTF	TGTGCCAGCAGCGTAGGTTTGGACAGGGGGCGCGGTGGCTACACCTTC
few	-	TRBJ1-2	TRBV20-1	CSARRGRDYGYTF	TGCAGTGCTAGAAGAGGCAGAGACTATGGCTACACCTTC
few	TRBD1	TRBJ2-7	TRBV7-2	CASSPSSGTGVYEQYF	TGTGCCAGCAGCCCCAGCTCCGGGACAGGAGTATACGAGCAGTACTTC
few	-	TRBJ2-7	TRBV10-3	CAIRGAISYEQYF	TGTGCCATCAGGGGGGCCATCTCCTACGAGCAGTACTTC
-	-	TRBJ2-7	TRBV7-9	CASSLPRVGPYEQYF	TGTGCCAGCAGCTTACCGCGGGTAGGTCCCTACGAGCAGTACTTC
-	-	TRBJ2-3	TRBV5-1	CASSLPRTDTQYF	TGCGCCAGCAGCTTGCCCAGGACAGATACGCAGTATTTT
few	TRBD2	TRBJ2-3	TRBV7-2	CASSLLAGSSTDTQYF	TGTGCCAGCAGCTTGTTAGCGGGGTCTAGCACAGATACGCAGTATTTT
-	-	TRBJ2-1	TRBV5-1	CASSSPSLHEQFF	TGCGCCAGCAGCTCCCCCAGCCTCCATGAGCAGTTCTTC
-	TRBD2	TRBJ2-3	TRBV5-1	CASSSSGRLAAGVDTQYF	TGCGCCAGCAGCTCCTCGGGACGACTAGCGGCAGGCGTGGATACGCAGTATTTT
-	TRBD1	TRBJ1-1	TRBV5-1	CASSGRDRVSEAFF	TGCGCCAGCAGCGGCCGGGACAGGGTTTCTGAAGCTTTCTTT
-	-	TRBJ2-1	TRBV5-1	CASSPRYPEESYNEQFF	TGCGCCAGCAGCCCGAGATACCCAGAAGAATCCTACAATGAGCAGTTCTTC
many	TRBD1	TRBJ2-2	TRBV18	CASSPPGQGTGELFF	TGTGCCAGCTCGCCTCCGGGACAGGGCACCGGGGAGCTGTTTTTT
-	-	TRBJ1-1	TRBV20-1	CSASAGAGAFF	TGCAGTGCTAGCGCAGGGGCAGGAGCTTTCTTT
-	-	TRBJ1-2	TRBV5-5	CASSFDSRGYTF	TGTGCCAGCAGCTTTGACAGTCGGGGCTACACCTTC
few	-	TRBJ2-5	TRBV6-5	CASSHQGTQYF	TGTGCCAGCAGCCATCAAGGGACCCAGTACTTC
-	TRBD2	TRBJ2-5	TRBV5-6	CASSLGLAEGRRTQYF	TGTGCCAGCAGCTTGGGGCTAGCGGAGGGGAGGAGGACCCAGTACTTC
-	-	TRBJ1-2	TRBV4-1	CASSQRPAYAYTF	TGCGCCAGCAGCCAACGCCCAGCCTATGCCTACACCTTC
-	TRBD2	TRBJ2-1	TRBV7-2	CASSRSLAESYNEQFF	TGTGCCAGCAGCCGGTCACTAGCGGAGTCGTACAATGAGCAGTTCTTC
-	-	TRBJ2-5	TRBV5-1	CASSLVGVGSQETQYF	TGCGCCAGCAGCTTGGTTGGGGTCGGGTCCCAAGAGACCCAGTACTTC
few	TRBD2	TRBJ2-3	TRBV20-1	CSARAAASGRDTQYF	TGCAGTGCTAGAGCGGCGGCTAGCGGGAGAGATACGCAGTATTTT
few	TRBD2	TRBJ2-1	TRBV5-1	CASSEAGEPYNEQFF	TGCGCCAGCAGCGAAGCGGGGGAACCCTACAATGAGCAGTTCTTC